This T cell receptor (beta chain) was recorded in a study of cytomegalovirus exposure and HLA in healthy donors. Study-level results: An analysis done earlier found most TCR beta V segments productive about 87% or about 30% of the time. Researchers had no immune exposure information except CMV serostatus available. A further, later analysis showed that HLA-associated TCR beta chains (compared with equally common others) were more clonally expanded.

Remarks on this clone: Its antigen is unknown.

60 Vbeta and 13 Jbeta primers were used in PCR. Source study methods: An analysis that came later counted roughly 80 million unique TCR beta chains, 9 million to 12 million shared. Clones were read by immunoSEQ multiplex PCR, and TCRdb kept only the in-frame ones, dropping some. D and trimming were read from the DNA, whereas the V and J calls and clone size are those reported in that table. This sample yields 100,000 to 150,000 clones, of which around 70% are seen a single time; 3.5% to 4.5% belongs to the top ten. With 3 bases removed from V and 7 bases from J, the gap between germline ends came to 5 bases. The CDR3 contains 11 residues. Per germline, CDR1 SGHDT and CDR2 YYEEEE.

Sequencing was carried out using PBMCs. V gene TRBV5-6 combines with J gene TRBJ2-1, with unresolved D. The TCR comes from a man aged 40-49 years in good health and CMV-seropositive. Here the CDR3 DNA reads TGTGCCAGCAGCTCCAGAAATGAGCAGTTCTTC. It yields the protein CASSSRNEQFF. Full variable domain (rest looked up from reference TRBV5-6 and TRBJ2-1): DAGVTQSPTHLIKTRGQQVTLRCSPKSGHDTVSWYQQALGQGPQFIFQYYEEEERQRGNFPDRFSGHQFPNYSSELNVNALLLGDSALYLCASSSRNEQFFGPGTRLTVL.